The entry below describes one T cell receptor (beta chain). The antigen is not known. This specimen comes from a study of T cell responses to AZD1222 COVID-19 vaccine. Across the study: Investigators merged groups given second doses at roughly 4 or roughly 12 weeks. Study results and caveats: Only six or seven AZD1222 recipients tested seropositive at baseline.

The germline V gene has CDR1 SNHLY and CDR2 FYNNEI. CDR3 size: 16 residues. J gave up 3 bases and V 6 bases, and 10 bases lay outside the gene matches. Method: immunoSEQ multiplex PCR; TCRdb's copy keeps in-frame clones and lacks some. The table lists 92,000 or so clones, about 88% of them singletons, with roughly 1.7% in the top ten. This clonotype originated in an adult in good health. The sample was peripheral blood, taken on day 0 of AZD1222 vaccination. The chain links TRBV2 to TRBJ1-5, with 8 bases identical to TRBD1. The CDR3 DNA sequence: TGTGCCAGCAGCGGACTTGGGACAGGATCCAATCAGCCCCAGCATTTT. Translating gives CASSGLGTGSNQPQHF.